The clone carrying this TCR beta chain was seen only a few times. Its antigen is not known. Time point reported: pre-sensitization, week 0. Noted treatment: therapeutic diphenylcyclopropenone sensitization with weekly scalp DPC. MiXCR, run by TCRdb on the RACE reads, gives a single entry per CDR3 protein. In the table there are roughly 250,000 distinct CDR3 sequences, roughly 8.9% of which are singletons. The germline V gene encodes CDR1 SNHLY and CDR2 FYNNEI. This CDR3 has 14 residues. V was cut by 4 bases and J by 0 bases, with 7 bases left in between. This entry comes from a study of human T cells and chemical hapten exposure. General observations from the study: Counts of TCRs above 1 in 1000 frequency stayed unchanged with DPC sensitization.

The specimen was whole blood, collected in connection with sensitization to the hapten diphenylcyclopropenone (DPC). The sequence was collected from a woman aged 35 to 49 with alopecia areata. Some clones in this sample may be carry-over from other donors' samples. The J gene is TRBJ1-5, the V gene TRBV2; no firm D call. The CDR3: CASSVAGSNQPQHF. Written as DNA, the CDR3 is TGTGCCAGCAGTGTGGCGGGTAGCAATCAGCCCCAGCATTTT. Looking up the rest from reference TRBV2 and TRBJ1-5 gives the full variable domain: EPEVTQTPSHQVTQMGQEVILRCVPISNHLYFYWYRQILGQKVEFLVSFYNNEISEKSEIFDDQFSVERPDGSNFTLKIRSTKLEDSAMYFCASSVAGSNQPQHFGDGTRLSIL.